This T cell receptor beta chain was found in a study of response to subunit inactivated influenza vaccine. General study findings and limits: Authors suggested that a seasonal influenza vaccination recruits few new T cells each time.

There are a few counts of this clonotype. Its antigen is still unknown. The ends were cut back, 0 bases at V and 2 bases at J, with 13 bases in the middle. CDR1 and CDR2 from the germline V gene are DFQATT and SNEGSKA (reference sequence). This CDR3 comprises 15 residues. TCRdb re-called the RT-PCR reads with MiXCR, one entry per CDR3 protein. The sample consists of roughly 700,000 distinct CDR3 sequences, 11% to 15% of them appearing once. The source of this sequence is a man aged 50-60 years who received an inactivated influenza vaccine. The J gene is TRBJ2-5, the V gene TRBV20-1; a possible D gene is TRBD1 (6 bases). The sample here was PBMCs from blood, taken 14 to 15 days before vaccination. CDR3: CSARDGVRGQETQYF. Written as DNA, the CDR3 is TGCAGTGCTAGAGACGGCGTTAGGGGGCAAGAGACCCAGTACTTC.